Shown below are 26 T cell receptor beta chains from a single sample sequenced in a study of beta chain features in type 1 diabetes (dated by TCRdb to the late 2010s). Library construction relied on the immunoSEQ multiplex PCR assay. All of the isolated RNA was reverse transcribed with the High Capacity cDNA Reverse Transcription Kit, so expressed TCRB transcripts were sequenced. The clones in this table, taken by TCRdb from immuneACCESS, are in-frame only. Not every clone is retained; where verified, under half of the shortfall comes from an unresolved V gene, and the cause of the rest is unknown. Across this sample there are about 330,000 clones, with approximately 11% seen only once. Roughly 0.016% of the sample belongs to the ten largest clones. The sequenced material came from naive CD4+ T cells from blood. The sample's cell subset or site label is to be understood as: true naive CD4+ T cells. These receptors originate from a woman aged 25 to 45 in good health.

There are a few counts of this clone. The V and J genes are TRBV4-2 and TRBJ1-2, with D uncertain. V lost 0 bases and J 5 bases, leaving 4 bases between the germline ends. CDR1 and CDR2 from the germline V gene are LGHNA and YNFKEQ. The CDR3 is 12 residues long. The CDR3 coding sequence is TGTGCCAGCAGCCAAGATCAGTATGGCTACACCTTC. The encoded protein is CASSQDQYGYTF.

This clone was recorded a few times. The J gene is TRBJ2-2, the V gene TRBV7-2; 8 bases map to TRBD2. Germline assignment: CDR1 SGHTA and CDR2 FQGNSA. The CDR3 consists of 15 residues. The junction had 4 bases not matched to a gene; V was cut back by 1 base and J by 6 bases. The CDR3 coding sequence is TGTGCCAGCAGCTTAGGGCCAGCGGGGGCCGGGGAGCTGTTTTTT. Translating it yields CASSLGPAGAGELFF.

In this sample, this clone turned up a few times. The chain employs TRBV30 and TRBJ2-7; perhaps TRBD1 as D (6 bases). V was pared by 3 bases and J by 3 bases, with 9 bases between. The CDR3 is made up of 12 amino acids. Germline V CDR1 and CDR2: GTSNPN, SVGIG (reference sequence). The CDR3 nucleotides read TGTGCCTGGAGCACAGGGATCTACGAGCAGTACTTC. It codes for CAWSTGIYEQYF.

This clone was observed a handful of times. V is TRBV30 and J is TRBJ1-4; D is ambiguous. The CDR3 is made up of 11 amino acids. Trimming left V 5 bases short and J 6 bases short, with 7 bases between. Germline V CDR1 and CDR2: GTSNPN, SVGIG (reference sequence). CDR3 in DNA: TGTGCCTGGGTCCAGGATGAAAAACTGTTTTTT. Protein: CAWVQDEKLFF. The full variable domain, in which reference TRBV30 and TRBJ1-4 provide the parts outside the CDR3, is SQTIHQWPATLVQPVGSPLSLECTVEGTSNPNLYWYRQAAGRGLQLLFYSVGIGQISSEVPQNLSASRPQDRQFILSSKKLLLSDSGFYLCAWVQDEKLFFGSGTQLSVL.

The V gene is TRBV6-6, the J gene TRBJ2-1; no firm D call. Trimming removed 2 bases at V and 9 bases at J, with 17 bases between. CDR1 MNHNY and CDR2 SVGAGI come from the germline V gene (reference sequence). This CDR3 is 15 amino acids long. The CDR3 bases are TGTGCCAGCAGTTACACCCTGACGGTCCCAGGTGAGCAGTTCTTC. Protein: CASSYTLTVPGEQFF.

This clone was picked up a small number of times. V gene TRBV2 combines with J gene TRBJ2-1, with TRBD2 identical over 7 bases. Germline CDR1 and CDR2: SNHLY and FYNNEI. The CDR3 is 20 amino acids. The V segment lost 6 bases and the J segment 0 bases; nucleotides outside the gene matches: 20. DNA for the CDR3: TGTGCCAGCAGCGACCCTGTACGTAGTGAGGGAGGGAGCTCCTACAATGAGCAGTTCTTC. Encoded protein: CASSDPVRSEGGSSYNEQFF.

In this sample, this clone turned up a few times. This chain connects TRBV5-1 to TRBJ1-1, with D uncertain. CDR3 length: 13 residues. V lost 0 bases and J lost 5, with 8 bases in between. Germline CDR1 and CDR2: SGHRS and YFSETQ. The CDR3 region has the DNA TGCGCCAGCAGCTTGGTGAGGAATACTGAAGCTTTCTTT. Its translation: CASSLVRNTEAFF.

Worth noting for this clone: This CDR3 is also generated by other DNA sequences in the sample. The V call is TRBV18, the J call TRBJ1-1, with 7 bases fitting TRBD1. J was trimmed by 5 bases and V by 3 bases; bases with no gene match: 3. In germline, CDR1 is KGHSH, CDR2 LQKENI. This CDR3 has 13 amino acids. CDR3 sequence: CASSPQGDTEAFF. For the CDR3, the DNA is TGTGCCAGCTCACCTCAGGGGGATACTGAAGCTTTCTTT.

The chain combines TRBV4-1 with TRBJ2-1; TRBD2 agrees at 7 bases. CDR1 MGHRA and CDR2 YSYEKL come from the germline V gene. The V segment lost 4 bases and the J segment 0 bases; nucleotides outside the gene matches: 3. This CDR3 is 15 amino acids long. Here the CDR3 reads CASSPPSGSYNEQFF. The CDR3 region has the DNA TGCGCCAGCAGCCCCCCTAGCGGCTCCTACAATGAGCAGTTCTTC.

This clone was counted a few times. CDR3 sequence (DNA): TGTGCCTCACAATTCACAGGGGGTATATCCTACGAGCAGTACTTC. Its protein product is CASQFTGGISYEQYF. The chain recombines TRBV19 with TRBJ2-7; 8 nucleotides agree with TRBD1. The trim removed 11 bases at V and 1 base at J, leaving 13 bases unmatched. The CDR3 loop spans 15 amino acids. The germline V gene encodes CDR1 LNHDA and CDR2 SQIVND (reference sequence).

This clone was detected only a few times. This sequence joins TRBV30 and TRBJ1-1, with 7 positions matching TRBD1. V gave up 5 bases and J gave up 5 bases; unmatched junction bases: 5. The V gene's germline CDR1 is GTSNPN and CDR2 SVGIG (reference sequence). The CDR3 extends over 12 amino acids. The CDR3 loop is CAWEDRATEAFF. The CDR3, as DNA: TGTGCCTGGGAAGACAGGGCGACTGAAGCTTTCTTT.

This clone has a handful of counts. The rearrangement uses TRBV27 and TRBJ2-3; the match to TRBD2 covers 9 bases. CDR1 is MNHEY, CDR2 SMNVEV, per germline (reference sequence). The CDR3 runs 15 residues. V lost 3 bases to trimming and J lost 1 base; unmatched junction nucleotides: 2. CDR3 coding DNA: TGTGCCAGCAGTTTTGAGCGGGAGGGCACAGATACGCAGTATTTT. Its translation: CASSFEREGTDTQYF.

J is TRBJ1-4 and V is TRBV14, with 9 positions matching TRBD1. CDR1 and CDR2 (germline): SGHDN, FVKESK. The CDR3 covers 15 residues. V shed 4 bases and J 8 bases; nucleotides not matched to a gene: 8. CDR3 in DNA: TGTGCCAGCAGCCCCCGCCGGGACAGGGACGAAAAACTGTTTTTT. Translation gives CASSPRRDRDEKLFF.

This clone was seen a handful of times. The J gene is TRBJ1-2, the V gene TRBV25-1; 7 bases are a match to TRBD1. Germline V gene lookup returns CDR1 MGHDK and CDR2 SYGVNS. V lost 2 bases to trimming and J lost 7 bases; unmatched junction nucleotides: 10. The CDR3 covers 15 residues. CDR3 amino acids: CASSESLAGGGGYTF. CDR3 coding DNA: TGTGCCAGCAGTGAAAGCCTTGCAGGGGGTGGTGGCTACACCTTC.

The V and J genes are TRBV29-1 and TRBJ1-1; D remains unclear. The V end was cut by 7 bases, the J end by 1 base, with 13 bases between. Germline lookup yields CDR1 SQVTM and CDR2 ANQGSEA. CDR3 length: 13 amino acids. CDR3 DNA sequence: TGCAGCGCCAACCGGGAAAAGAACACTGAAGCTTTCTTT. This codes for CSANREKNTEAFF.

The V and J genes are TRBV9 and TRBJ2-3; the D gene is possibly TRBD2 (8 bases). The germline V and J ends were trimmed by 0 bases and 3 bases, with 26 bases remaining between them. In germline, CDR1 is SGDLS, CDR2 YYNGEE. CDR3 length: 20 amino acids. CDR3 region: CASSVVSGGMGGRTTDTQYF. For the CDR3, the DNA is TGTGCCAGCAGCGTAGTTTCAGGGGGTATGGGCGGGAGGACTACAGATACGCAGTATTTT.

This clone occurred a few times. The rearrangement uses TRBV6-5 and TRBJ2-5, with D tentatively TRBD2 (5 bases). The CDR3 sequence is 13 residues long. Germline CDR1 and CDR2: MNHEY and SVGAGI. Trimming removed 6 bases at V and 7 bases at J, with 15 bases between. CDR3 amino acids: CASSHRTEGTQYF. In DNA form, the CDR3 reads TGTGCCAGCAGCCACCGGACCGAGGGGACCCAGTACTTC.

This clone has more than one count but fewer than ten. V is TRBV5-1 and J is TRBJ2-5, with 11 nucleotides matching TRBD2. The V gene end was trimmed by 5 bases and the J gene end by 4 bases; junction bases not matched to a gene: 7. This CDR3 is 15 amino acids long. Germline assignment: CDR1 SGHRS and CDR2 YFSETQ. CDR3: CASRQGTSGLETQYF. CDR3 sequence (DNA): TGCGCCAGCAGGCAAGGGACTAGCGGCTTAGAGACCCAGTACTTC.

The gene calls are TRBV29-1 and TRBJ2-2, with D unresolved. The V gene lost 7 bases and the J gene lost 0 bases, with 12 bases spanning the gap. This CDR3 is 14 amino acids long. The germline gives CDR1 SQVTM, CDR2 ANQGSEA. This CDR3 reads CSGQESANTGELFF. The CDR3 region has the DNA TGCAGCGGCCAGGAATCCGCGAACACCGGGGAGCTGTTTTTT.

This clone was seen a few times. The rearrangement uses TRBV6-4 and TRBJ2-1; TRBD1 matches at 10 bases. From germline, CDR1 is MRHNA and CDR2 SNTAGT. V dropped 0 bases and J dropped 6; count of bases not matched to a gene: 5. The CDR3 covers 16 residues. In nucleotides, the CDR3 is TGTGCCAGCAGTGACTCTGGGACAGGGGAGGGCAATGAGCAGTTCTTC. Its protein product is CASSDSGTGEGNEQFF.

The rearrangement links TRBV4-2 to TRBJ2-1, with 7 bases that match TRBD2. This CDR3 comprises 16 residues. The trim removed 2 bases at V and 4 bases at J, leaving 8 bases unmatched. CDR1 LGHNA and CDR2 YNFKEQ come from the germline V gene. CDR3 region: CASSQLHRGDYNEQFF. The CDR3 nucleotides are TGTGCCAGCAGCCAATTACACCGGGGGGATTACAATGAGCAGTTCTTC.

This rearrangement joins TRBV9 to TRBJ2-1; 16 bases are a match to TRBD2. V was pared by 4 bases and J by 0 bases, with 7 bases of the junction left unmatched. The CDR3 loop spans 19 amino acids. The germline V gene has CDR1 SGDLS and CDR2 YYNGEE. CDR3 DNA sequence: TGTGCCAGCAGCCAACCGGGACTAGCGGGAGGGAGCTCCTACAATGAGCAGTTCTTC. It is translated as CASSQPGLAGGSSYNEQFF.

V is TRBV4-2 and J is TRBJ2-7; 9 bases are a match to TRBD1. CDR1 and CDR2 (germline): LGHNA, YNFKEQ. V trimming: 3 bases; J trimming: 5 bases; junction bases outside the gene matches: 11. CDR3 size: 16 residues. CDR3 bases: TGTGCCAGCAGCCAGCCAATTGGGACAGGGAAAGACGAGCAGTACTTC. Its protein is CASSQPIGTGKDEQYF.

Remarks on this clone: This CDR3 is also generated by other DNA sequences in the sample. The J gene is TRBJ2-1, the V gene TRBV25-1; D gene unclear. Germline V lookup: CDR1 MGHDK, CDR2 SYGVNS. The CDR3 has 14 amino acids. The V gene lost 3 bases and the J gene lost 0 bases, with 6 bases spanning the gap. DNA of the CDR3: TGTGCCAGCAGTGACTCGAGCTCCTACAATGAGCAGTTCTTC. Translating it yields CASSDSSSYNEQFF.

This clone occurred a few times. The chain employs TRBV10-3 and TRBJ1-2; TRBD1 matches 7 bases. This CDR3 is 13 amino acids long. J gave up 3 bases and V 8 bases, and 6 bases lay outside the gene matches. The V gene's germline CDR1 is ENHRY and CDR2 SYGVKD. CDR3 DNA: TGTGCCATCCGTACTACAGGGGACTATGGCTACACCTTC. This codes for CAIRTTGDYGYTF.

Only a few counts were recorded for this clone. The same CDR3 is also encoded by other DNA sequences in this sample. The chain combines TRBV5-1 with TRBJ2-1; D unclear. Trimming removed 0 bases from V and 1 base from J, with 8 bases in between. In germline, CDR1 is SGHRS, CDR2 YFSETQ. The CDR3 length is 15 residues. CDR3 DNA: TGCGCCAGCAGCTTGGTTCCGGAGTCCTACAATGAGCAGTTCTTC. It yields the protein CASSLVPESYNEQFF.